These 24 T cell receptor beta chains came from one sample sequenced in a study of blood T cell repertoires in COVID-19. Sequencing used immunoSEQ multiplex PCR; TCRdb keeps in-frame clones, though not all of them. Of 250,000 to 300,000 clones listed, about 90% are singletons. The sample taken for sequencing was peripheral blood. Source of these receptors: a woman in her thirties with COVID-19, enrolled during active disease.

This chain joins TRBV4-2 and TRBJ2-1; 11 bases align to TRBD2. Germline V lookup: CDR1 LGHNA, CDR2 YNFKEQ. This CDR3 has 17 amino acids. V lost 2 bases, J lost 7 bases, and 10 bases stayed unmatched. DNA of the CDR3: TGTGCCAGCAGCCAAACCCACTTTAGCGGGGGGGCTAATGAGCAGTTCTTC. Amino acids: CASSQTHFSGGANEQFF.

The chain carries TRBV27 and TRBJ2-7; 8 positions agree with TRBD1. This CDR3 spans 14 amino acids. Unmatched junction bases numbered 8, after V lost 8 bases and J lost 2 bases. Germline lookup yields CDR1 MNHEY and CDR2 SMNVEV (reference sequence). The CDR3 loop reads CASRTQGAAYEQYF. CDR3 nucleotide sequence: TGTGCCAGCCGTACGCAGGGGGCAGCCTACGAGCAGTACTTC.

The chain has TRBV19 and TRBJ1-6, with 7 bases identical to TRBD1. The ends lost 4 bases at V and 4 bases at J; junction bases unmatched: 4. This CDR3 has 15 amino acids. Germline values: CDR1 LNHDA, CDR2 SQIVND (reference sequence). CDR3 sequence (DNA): TGTGCCAGTAGTACCTCGACAGGGTATAATTCACCCCTCCACTTT. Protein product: CASSTSTGYNSPLHF.

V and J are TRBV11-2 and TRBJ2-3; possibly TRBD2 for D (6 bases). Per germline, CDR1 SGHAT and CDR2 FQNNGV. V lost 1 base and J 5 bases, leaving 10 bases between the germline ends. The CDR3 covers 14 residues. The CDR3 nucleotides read TGTGCCAGCAGCTTAGTGCGGGGAATAGATACGCAGTATTTT. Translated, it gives CASSLVRGIDTQYF.

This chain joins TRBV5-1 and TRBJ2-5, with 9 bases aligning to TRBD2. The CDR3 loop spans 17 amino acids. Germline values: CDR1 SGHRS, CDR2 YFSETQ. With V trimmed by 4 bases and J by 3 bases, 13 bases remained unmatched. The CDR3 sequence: CASSPPPAGGQEETQYF. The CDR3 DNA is TGCGCCAGCAGCCCACCTCCGGCGGGGGGGCAAGAAGAGACCCAGTACTTC.

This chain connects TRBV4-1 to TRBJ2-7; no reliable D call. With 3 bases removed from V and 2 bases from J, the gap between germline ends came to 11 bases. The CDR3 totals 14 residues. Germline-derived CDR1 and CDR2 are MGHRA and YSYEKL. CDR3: CASSHNTGTYEQYF. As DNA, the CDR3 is TGCGCCAGCAGCCACAACACGGGTACCTACGAGCAGTACTTC.

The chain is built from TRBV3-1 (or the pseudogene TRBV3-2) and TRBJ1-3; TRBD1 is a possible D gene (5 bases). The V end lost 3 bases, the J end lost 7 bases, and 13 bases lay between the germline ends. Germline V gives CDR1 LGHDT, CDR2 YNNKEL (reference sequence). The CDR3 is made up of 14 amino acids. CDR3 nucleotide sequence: TGTGCCAGCAGCCAGGTCTCGAAGGGGAACACCATATATTTT. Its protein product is CASSQVSKGNTIYF.

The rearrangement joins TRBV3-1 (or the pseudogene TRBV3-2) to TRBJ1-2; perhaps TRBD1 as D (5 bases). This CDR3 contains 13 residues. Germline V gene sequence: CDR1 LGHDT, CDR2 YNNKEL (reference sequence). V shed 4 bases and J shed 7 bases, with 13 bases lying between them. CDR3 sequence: CASSPFLQGGYTF. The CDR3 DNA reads TGTGCCAGCAGCCCATTTCTGCAGGGTGGCTACACCTTC.

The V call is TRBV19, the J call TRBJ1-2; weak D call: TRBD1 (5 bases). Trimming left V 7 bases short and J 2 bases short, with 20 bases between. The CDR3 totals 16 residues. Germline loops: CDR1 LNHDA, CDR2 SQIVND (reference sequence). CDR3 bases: TGTGCCAGTACCCCACTTCGGGACTCTGGGAACTATGGCTACACCTTC. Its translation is CASTPLRDSGNYGYTF.

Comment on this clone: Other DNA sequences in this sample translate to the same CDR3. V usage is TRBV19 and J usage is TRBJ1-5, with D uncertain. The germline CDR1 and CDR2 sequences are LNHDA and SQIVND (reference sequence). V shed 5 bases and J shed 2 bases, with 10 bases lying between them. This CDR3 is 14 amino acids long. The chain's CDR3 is CASSLRRGNQPQHF. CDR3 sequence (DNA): TGTGCCAGTAGTTTAAGACGGGGCAATCAGCCCCAGCATTTT. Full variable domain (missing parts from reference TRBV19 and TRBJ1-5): DGGITQSPKYLFRKEGQNVTLSCEQNLNHDAMYWYRQDPGQGLRLIYYSQIVNDFQKGDIAEGYSVSREKKESFPLTVTSAQKNPTAFYLCASSLRRGNQPQHFGDGTRLSIL.

The CDR3 loop reads CASGLGQVLNEKLFF. The CDR3 bases are TGTGCTAGTGGTTTGGGACAGGTCCTTAATGAAAAACTGTTTTTT. The chain has TRBV12-5 and TRBJ1-4; maybe TRBD1 (6 bases). The V and J ends lost 1 base and 4 bases respectively, with 10 bases between them. The germline V gene encodes CDR1 LGHNT and CDR2 FRNRAP. This CDR3 has 15 residues.

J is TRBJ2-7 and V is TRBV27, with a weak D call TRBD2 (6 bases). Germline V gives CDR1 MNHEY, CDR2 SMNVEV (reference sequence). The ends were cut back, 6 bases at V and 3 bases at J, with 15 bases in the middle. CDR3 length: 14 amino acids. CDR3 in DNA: TGTGCCAGCAGATTCCGGGGTAGCGGCTACGAGCAGTACTTC. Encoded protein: CASRFRGSGYEQYF.

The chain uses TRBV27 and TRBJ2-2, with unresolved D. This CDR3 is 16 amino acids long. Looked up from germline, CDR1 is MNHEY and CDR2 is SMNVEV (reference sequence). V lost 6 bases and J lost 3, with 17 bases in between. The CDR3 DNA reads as TGTGCCAGCAGCCTAGAGGCGACTTCTTACACCGGGGAGCTGTTTTTT. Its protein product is CASSLEATSYTGELFF.

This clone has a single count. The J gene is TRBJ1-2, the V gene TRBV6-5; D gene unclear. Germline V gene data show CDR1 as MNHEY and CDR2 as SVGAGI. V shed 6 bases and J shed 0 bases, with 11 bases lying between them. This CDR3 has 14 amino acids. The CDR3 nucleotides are TGTGCCAGCAGAGACGTCGGGACTAACTATGGCTACACCTTC. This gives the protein CASRDVGTNYGYTF.

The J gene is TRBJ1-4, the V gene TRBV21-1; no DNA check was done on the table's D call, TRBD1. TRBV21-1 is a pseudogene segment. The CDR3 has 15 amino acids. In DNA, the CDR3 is TGTGCCAGCAGCACGAAAGCGGCAGGGGAAGAAAAACTGTTTTTT. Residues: CASSTKAAGEEKLFF.

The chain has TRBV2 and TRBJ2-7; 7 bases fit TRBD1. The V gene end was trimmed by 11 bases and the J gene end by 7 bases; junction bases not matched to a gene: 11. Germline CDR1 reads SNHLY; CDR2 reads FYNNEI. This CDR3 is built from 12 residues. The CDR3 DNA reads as TGTGCCGAAGGACAGCCAGGGGGTGAGCAGTACTTC. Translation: CAEGQPGGEQYF.

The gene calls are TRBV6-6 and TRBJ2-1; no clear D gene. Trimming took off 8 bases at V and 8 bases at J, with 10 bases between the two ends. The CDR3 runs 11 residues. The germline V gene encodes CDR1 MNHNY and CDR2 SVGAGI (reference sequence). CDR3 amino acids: CASGARDEQFF. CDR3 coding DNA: TGTGCCAGCGGCGCTCGGGATGAGCAGTTCTTC.

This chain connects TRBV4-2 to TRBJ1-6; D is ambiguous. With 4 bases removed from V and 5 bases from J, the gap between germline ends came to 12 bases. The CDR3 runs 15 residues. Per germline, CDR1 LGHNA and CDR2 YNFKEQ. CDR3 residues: CASSPSDTDNSPLHF. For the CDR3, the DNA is TGTGCCAGCAGCCCCAGTGACACGGATAATTCACCCCTCCACTTT.

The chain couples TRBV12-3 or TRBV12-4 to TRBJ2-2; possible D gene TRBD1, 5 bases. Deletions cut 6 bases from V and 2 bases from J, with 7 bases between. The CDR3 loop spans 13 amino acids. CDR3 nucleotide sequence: TGTGCCAGCAGGGGGCGAAACACCGGGGAGCTGTTTTTT. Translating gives CASRGRNTGELFF.

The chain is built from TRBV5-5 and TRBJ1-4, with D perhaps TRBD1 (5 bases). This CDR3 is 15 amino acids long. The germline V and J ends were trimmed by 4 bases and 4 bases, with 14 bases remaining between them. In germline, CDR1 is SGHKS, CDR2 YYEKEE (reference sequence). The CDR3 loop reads CASSLPPGDNEKLFF. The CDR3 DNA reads TGTGCCAGCAGCCTCCCCCCGGGGGATAATGAAAAACTGTTTTTT.

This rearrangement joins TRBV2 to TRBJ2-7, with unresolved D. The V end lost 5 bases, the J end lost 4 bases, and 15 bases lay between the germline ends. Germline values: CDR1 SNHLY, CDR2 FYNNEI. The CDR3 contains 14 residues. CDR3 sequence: CASSRSPNTYEQYF. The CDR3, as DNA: TGTGCCAGCAGTCGGAGCCCTAACACTTACGAGCAGTACTTC.

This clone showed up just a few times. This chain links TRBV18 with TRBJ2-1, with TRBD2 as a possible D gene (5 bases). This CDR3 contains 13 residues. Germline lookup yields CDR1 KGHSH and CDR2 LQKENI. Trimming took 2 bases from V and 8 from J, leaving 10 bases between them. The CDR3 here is CASSPEGWDEQFF. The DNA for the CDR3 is TGTGCCAGCTCACCAGAGGGATGGGATGAGCAGTTCTTC.

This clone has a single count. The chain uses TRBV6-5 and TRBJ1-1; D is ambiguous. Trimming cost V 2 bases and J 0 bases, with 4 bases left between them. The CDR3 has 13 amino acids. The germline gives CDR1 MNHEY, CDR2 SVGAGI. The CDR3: CASSYTVNTEAFF. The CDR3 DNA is TGTGCCAGCAGTTACACGGTGAACACTGAAGCTTTCTTT.

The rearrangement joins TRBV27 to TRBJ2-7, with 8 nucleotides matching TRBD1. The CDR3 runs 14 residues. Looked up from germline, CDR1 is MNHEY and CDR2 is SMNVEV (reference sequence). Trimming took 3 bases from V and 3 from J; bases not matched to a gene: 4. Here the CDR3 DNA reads TGTGCCAGCAGTTTGACAGGGGAAAGCTACGAGCAGTACTTC. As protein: CASSLTGESYEQYF.